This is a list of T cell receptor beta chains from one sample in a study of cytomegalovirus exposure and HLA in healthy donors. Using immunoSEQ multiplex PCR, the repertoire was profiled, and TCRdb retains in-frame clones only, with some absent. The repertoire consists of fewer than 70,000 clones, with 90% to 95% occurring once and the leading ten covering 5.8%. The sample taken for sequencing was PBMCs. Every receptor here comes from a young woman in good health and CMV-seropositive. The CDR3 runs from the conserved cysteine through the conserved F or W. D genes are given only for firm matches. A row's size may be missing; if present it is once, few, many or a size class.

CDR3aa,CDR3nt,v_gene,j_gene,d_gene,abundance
CASSRGDSLTDTQYF,TGTGCCAGCAGCCGCGGGGACAGTCTCACAGATACGCAGTATTTT,TRBV6-1,TRBJ2-3,NA,once
CASSLKGQGEYYNEQFF,TGTGCCAGCAGTTTAAAGGGACAGGGGGAGTACTACAATGAGCAGTTCTTC,TRBV28,TRBJ2-1,TRBD1,NA
CASSGSQGASNQPQHF,TGTGCCAGCAGTGGTTCCCAGGGGGCAAGCAATCAGCCCCAGCATTTT,TRBV2,TRBJ1-5,TRBD1,NA
CASRPEGRYGYTF,TGTGCCAGCAGGCCGGAGGGACGCTATGGCTACACCTTC,TRBV6-5,TRBJ1-2,NA,NA
CSVEDLMGGSGNTIYF,TGCAGCGTTGAAGATCTGATGGGGGGGTCTGGAAACACCATATATTTT,TRBV29-1,TRBJ1-3,NA,NA
CASSPWTPRAETQYF,TGTGCCAGCAGTCCCTGGACCCCCAGGGCAGAGACCCAGTACTTC,TRBV27,TRBJ2-5,NA,NA
CASIGTSSREQYF,TGTGCCAGCATTGGGACTAGCTCTCGCGAGCAGTACTTC,TRBV2,TRBJ2-7,TRBD2,NA
CASSQGFSVEYNTIYF,TGTGCCAGCAGCCAGGGCTTCAGTGTCGAATACAACACCATATATTTT,TRBV4-2,TRBJ1-3,NA,NA
CASSLGPPRGFGEKLFF,TGTGCCAGCAGCTTAGGCCCGCCTAGGGGGTTTGGGGAAAAACTGTTTTTT,TRBV11-2,TRBJ1-4,NA,NA
CASSQPGPNEKLFF,TGCGCCAGCAGCCAACCAGGTCCTAATGAAAAACTGTTTTTT,TRBV4-1,TRBJ1-4,NA,NA
CASSLGGGGSYNEQFF,TGTGCCAGCAGCTTAGGAGGGGGGGGCTCCTACAATGAGCAGTTCTTC,TRBV11-3,TRBJ2-1,NA,once
CASSSDRKETQYF,TGTGCCAGCAGCTCCGACAGGAAAGAGACCCAGTACTTC,TRBV7-2,TRBJ2-5,NA,NA
CASSGPANYGYTF,TGTGCCAGCAGCGGCCCCGCTAACTATGGCTACACCTTC,TRBV11-2,TRBJ1-2,NA,NA
CASSLSSTGGGQPQHF,TGTGCCAGCAGTTTATCGAGCACGGGGGGCGGTCAGCCCCAGCATTTT,TRBV27,TRBJ1-5,NA,NA
CASTELDRDGGNQPQHF,TGTGCCAGCACCGAACTAGACCGGGACGGGGGGAATCAGCCCCAGCATTTT,TRBV6-4,TRBJ1-5,NA,NA
CASSTRTGGTGEKLFF,TGTGCCAGCAGCACTCGGACAGGGGGCACGGGCGAAAAACTGTTTTTT,TRBV5-4,TRBJ1-4,TRBD1,NA